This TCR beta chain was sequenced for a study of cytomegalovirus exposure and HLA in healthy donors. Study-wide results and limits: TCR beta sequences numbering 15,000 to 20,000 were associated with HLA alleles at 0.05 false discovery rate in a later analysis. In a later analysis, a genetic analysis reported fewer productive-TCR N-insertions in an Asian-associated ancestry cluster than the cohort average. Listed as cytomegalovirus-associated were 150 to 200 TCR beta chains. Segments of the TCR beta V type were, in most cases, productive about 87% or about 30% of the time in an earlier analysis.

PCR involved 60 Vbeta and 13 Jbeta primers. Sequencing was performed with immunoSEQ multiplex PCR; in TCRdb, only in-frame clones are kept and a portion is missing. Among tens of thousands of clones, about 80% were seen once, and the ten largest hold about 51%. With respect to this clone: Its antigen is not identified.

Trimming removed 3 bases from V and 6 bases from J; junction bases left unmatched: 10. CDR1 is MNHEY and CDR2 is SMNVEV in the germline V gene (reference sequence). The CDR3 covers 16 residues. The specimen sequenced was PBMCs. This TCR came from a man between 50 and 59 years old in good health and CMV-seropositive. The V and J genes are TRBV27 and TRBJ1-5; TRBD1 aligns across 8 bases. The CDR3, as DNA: TGTGCCAGCAGTTTCACTGGACAGGGAAGGGCTCAGCCCCAGCATTTT. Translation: CASSFTGQGRAQPQHF.